The present T cell receptor (beta chain) was sequenced within a study of T cell responses to AZD1222 COVID-19 vaccine. Points on this clone: The antigen remains unidentified.

Pooling covered second doses at about 4 or about 12 weeks. Here immunoSEQ multiplex PCR was the method, and the copy in TCRdb shows in-frame clones only, minus some. This table has 50,000 to 65,000 clones, roughly 87% appearing once. This CDR3 spans 12 amino acids. The germline V gene encodes CDR1 SGHDN and CDR2 FVKESK. V was shortened by 1 base and J by 8 bases, with 8 bases between the two germline ends. General study results and limits: Regions 160-218 and 743-854 held dominance among vaccine-associated CD4 TCRs, which spanned spike. It was only after the peak T cell response that any repertoires were sampled.

The material was peripheral blood, obtained 28 days after the second AZD1222 dose. The V and J genes are TRBV14 and TRBJ1-1; D remains ambiguous. The source of this sequence is an adult who received the AZD1222 COVID-19 vaccine. This CDR3 reads CASSQGWREAFF. CDR3 DNA: TGTGCCAGCAGCCAAGGTTGGCGGGAAGCTTTCTTT.